The TCR beta chain under discussion was sequenced for a study of blood T cell repertoires in COVID-19. The data were produced by immunoSEQ multiplex PCR, yet TCRdb's version contains in-frame clones alone and is incomplete. This table has around 250,000 clones, roughly 80% appearing once. This receptor was taken from a woman aged 18-35 years with acute or convalescent COVID-19. The sample was peripheral blood.

CDR3 coding DNA: TGTGCCAGCAGTGAATGGGGGGCGAACACCGGGGAGCTGTTTTTT. Translated: CASSEWGANTGELFF. This chain uses TRBV2 with TRBJ2-2, with D perhaps TRBD2 (6 bases). The CDR3 loop spans 15 amino acids. The germline V gene has CDR1 SNHLY and CDR2 FYNNEI. V dropped 2 bases and J dropped 0 bases, with 7 bases sitting between them.